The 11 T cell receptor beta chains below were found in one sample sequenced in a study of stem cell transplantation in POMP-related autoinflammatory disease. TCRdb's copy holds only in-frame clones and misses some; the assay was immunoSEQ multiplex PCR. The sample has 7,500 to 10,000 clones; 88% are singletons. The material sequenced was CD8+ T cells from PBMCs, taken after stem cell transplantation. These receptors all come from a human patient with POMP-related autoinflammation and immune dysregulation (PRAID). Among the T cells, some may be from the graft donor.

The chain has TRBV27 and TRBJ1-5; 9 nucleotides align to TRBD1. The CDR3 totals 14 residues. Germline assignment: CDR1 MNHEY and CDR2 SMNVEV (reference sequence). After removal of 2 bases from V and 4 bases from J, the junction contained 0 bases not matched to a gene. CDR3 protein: CASSLGTGNQPQHF. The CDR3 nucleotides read TGTGCCAGCAGTTTAGGGACAGGGAATCAGCCCCAGCATTTT.

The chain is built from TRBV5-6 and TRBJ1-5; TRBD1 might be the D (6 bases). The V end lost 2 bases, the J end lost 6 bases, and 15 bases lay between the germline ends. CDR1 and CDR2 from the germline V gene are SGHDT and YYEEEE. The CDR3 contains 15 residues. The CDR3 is CASSLRQVQAQPQHF. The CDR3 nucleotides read TGTGCCAGCAGCTTACGACAGGTACAGGCTCAGCCCCAGCATTTT.

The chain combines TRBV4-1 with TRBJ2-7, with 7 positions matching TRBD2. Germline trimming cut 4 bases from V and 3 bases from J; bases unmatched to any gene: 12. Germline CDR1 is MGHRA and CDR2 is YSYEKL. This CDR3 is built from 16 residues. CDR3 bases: TGCGCCAGCAGCCTCTTTAGGGCGGGAGACCTCTACGAGCAGTACTTC. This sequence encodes CASSLFRAGDLYEQYF.

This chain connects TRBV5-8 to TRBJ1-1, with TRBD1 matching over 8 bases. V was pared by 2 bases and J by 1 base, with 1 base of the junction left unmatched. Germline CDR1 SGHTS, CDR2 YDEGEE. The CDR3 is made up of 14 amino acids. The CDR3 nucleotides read TGTGCCAGCAGCTTCGGGACAGGGAACACTGAAGCTTTCTTT. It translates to CASSFGTGNTEAFF.

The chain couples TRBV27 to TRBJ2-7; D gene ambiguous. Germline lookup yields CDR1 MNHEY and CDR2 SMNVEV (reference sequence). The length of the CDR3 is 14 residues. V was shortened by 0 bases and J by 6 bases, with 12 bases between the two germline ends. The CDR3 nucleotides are TGTGCCAGCAGTTTATCGAGTAGCATGGGCGAGCAGTACTTC. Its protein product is CASSLSSSMGEQYF.

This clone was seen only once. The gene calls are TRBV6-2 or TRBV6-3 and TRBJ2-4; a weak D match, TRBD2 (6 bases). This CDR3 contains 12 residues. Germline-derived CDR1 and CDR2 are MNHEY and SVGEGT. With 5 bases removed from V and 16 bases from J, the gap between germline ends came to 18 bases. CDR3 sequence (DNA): TGTGCCAGCAGTCCGGGACTCGTTCACCCCTACTTC. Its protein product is CASSPGLVHPYF.

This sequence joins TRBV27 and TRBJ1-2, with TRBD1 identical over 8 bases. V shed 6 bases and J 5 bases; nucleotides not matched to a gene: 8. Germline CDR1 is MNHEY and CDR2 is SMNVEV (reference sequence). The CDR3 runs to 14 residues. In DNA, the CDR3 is TGTGCCAGCAGCGAGACAGGGGCGGGATATGGCTACACCTTC. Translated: CASSETGAGYGYTF.

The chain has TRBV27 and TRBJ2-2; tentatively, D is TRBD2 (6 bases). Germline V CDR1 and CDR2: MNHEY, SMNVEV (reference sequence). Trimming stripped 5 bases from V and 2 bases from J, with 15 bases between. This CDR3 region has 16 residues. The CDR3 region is CASSAQLGGNTGELFF. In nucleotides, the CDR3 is TGTGCCAGCAGTGCCCAGCTGGGAGGAAACACCGGGGAGCTGTTTTTT.

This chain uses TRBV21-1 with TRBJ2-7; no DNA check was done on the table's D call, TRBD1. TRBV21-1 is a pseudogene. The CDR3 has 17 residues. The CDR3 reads CASSKPSGQGGTYEQYV. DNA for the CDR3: TGTGCCAGCAGCAAACCCTCGGGACAGGGAGGGACCTACGAGCAGTACGTC.

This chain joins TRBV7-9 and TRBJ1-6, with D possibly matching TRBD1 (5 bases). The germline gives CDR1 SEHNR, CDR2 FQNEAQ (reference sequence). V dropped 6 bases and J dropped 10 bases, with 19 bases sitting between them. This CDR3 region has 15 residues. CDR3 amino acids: CASSDSGQGGSPLHF. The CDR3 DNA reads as TGTGCCAGCAGTGACTCCGGGCAGGGCGGCTCACCCCTCCACTTT.

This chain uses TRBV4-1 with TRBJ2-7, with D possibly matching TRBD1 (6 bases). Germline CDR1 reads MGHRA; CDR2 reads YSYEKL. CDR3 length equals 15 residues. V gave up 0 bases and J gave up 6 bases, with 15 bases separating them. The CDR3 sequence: CASSQDPPSGVEQYF. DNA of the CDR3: TGCGCCAGCAGCCAAGACCCCCCCTCAGGGGTCGAGCAGTACTTC.